Below, 26 T cell receptor beta chains from the same sample are listed, as sequenced in a study of control samples from healthy donors and cancer patients. Using immunoSEQ multiplex PCR, the repertoire was profiled, and TCRdb retains in-frame clones only, with some absent. The table includes tens of thousands of clones, more than 65% detected once. Sample: PBMCs. These receptors all stem from a man aged 55-75 years with head and neck cancer.

The chain joins TRBV24-1 to TRBJ1-1; no firm D call. The germline gives CDR1 KGHDR, CDR2 SFDVKD. V gave up 1 base and J gave up 7 bases, with 6 bases separating them. The CDR3 runs 12 residues. In nucleotides, the CDR3 is TGTGCCACCAGTGATTTTAAGGGTGAAGCTTTCTTT. Translated, it gives CATSDFKGEAFF.

This chain joins TRBV4-1 and TRBJ2-7; TRBD1 aligns across 7 bases. V was pared by 3 bases and J by 8 bases, with 10 bases of the junction left unmatched. The CDR3 has 14 amino acids. The germline CDR1 and CDR2 sequences are MGHRA and YSYEKL. The CDR3 loop reads CASSQPGQTTKQYF. DNA for the CDR3: TGCGCCAGCAGCCAGCCGGGACAGACTACGAAGCAGTACTTC.

The chain employs TRBV6-5 and TRBJ1-2; 7 bases are a match to TRBD1. The V segment lost 0 bases and the J segment 8 bases; nucleotides outside the gene matches: 9. Germline CDR1 and CDR2: MNHEY and SVGAGI. CDR3 length: 15 residues. The CDR3 sequence: CASSYSWGQTGGYTF. DNA of the CDR3: TGTGCCAGCAGTTACTCGTGGGGACAGACGGGGGGCTACACCTTC.

The rearrangement joins TRBV6-1 to TRBJ1-5; maybe TRBD1 (6 bases). The length of the CDR3 is 15 residues. CDR1 is MNHNS, CDR2 SASEGT, per germline. V dropped 3 bases and J dropped 1 base, with 10 bases sitting between them. The DNA of the CDR3 is TGTGCCAGCAGTGAGGCCAGGGGCAGCAATCAGCCCCAGCATTTT. Protein sequence: CASSEARGSNQPQHF.

This clone appeared a few times. This chain joins TRBV16 and TRBJ1-2; D is unresolved. Germline loops: CDR1 KGHSY, CDR2 FQNENV. V shed 2 bases and J shed 7 bases, with 11 bases lying between them. This CDR3 is built from 13 residues. The CDR3: CASSQDGVGGYTF. Here the CDR3 DNA reads TGTGCCAGCAGCCAAGACGGGGTGGGTGGCTACACCTTC. Filled out from reference TRBV16 and TRBJ1-2, the complete variable domain reads GEEVAQTPKHLVRGEGQKAKLYCAPIKGHSYVFWYQQVLKNEFKFLISFQNENVFDETGMPKERFSAKCLPNSPCSLEIQATKLEDSAVYFCASSQDGVGGYTFGSGTRLTVV.

Note on this clone: Additional DNA sequences in this sample encode the identical CDR3. The V gene is TRBV19, the J gene TRBJ2-7; D is perhaps TRBD2 (6 bases). V lost 5 bases, J lost 7 bases, and 24 bases lay in between. The CDR3 has 16 residues. Germline V CDR1 and CDR2: LNHDA, SQIVND (reference sequence). The CDR3 DNA reads TGTGCCAGTAGTCCCCCCGCGGGGCCTCCTGATCGGGAGCAGTACTTC. Residues: CASSPPAGPPDREQYF.

Only a few counts were recorded for this clone. As DNA, the CDR3 is TGTGCCATCAGCAGGGGCCGGGGAGGGGAGGTGAACACTGAAGCTTTCTTT. Translated, it gives CAISRGRGGEVNTEAFF. The chain recombines TRBV10-3 with TRBJ1-1, with D perhaps TRBD1 (6 bases). V lost 6 bases and J 0 bases, leaving 20 bases between the germline ends. The CDR3 length is 17 residues. Germline assignment: CDR1 ENHRY and CDR2 SYGVKD.

This clone has just a few counts. CDR3 coding DNA: TGTGCCATCAGTGAGTCGGTGGGAGGATTTTTATCACCCCTCCACTTT. It translates to CAISESVGGFLSPLHF. The J gene is TRBJ1-6, the V gene TRBV10-3; D is undetermined. This CDR3 comprises 16 residues. Germline V lookup: CDR1 ENHRY, CDR2 SYGVKD. The V end lost 0 bases, the J end lost 10 bases, and 16 bases lay between the germline ends.

The chain uses TRBV3-1 (or the pseudogene TRBV3-2) and TRBJ2-5; perhaps TRBD1 as D (5 bases). From germline, CDR1 is LGHDT and CDR2 YNNKEL (reference sequence). The CDR3 spans 14 residues. Trimming stripped 3 bases from V and 0 bases from J, with 8 bases between. CDR3 sequence: CASSHRQNQETQYF. CDR3 sequence (DNA): TGTGCCAGCAGCCATCGACAGAACCAAGAGACCCAGTACTTC.

The rearrangement uses TRBV2 and TRBJ2-7; D possibly corresponds to TRBD1 (6 bases). V was shortened by 3 bases and J by 4 bases, with 10 bases between the two germline ends. The CDR3 is 13 amino acids. In germline, CDR1 is SNHLY, CDR2 FYNNEI. DNA of the CDR3: TGTGCCAGCAGTGACAGGGGTCTGTACGAGCAGTACTTC. Amino acid sequence: CASSDRGLYEQYF.

The genes are TRBV29-1 and TRBJ1-1, with D unresolved. The CDR3 loop spans 10 amino acids. Deletions cut 3 bases from V and 8 bases from J, with 7 bases between. Germline lookup yields CDR1 SQVTM and CDR2 ANQGSEA. The CDR3 DNA reads as TGCAGCGTTGATCAGAGGGAAGCTTTCTTT. Its protein product is CSVDQREAFF. Based on the CDR3 plus reference TRBV29-1 and TRBJ1-1, the full variable domain is SAVISQKPSRDICQRGTSLTIQCQVDSQVTMMFWYRQQPGQSLTLIATANQGSEATYESGFVIDKFPISRPNLTFSTLTVSNMSPEDSSIYLCSVDQREAFFGQGTRLTVV.

This clone appeared a single time. J is TRBJ1-2 and V is TRBV3-1 (or the pseudogene TRBV3-2), with 9 nucleotides matching TRBD1. Germline V gene data show CDR1 as LGHDT and CDR2 as YNNKEL (reference sequence). The V and J ends lost 0 bases and 7 bases, in that order; junction bases with no gene match: 3. There are 14 residues in the CDR3. The CDR3 DNA sequence: TGTGCCAGCAGCCAAGAAATGACAGGGGGTGGCTACACCTTC. This translates into CASSQEMTGGGYTF.

The chain joins TRBV19 to TRBJ2-2; no clear D gene. Trimming took off 6 bases at V and 4 bases at J, with 15 bases between the two ends. The CDR3 spans 15 residues. CDR1 and CDR2 (germline): LNHDA, SQIVND (reference sequence). The CDR3 loop reads CASSTAEGFTGELFF. The DNA of the CDR3 is TGTGCCAGTAGCACAGCCGAAGGGTTCACCGGGGAGCTGTTTTTT.

The chain combines TRBV23-1 with TRBJ2-1; D is ambiguous. TRBV23-1 is marked as an open reading frame, function uncertain. The CDR3 has 18 residues. Trimming pared 2 bases from V and 0 bases from J, leaving 17 bases between. The CDR3 region is CASSQPKRPPSSYNEQFF. Written as DNA, the CDR3 is TGCGCCAGCAGTCAACCGAAGAGGCCGCCTAGCTCCTACAATGAGCAGTTCTTC.

The chain links TRBV5-1 to TRBJ2-1; D is ambiguous. V was shortened by 0 bases and J by 9 bases, with 13 bases between the two germline ends. The CDR3 is made up of 14 amino acids. CDR1 SGHRS and CDR2 YFSETQ come from the germline V gene. CDR3 in DNA: TGCGCCAGCAGCTTGGGGCAGTCGCTGGGTGAGCAGTTCTTC. Encoded protein: CASSLGQSLGEQFF.

The chain joins TRBV11-2 to TRBJ2-5, with D possibly matching TRBD2 (5 bases). The CDR3 contains 14 residues. The V end was cut by 5 bases, the J end by 7 bases, with 17 bases between. Germline CDR1 reads SGHAT; CDR2 reads FQNNGV. CDR3 region: CASSRLRGQMTQYF. The CDR3 coding sequence is TGTGCCAGCAGCCGACTTCGCGGGCAGATGACCCAGTACTTC. Based on the CDR3 plus reference TRBV11-2 and TRBJ2-5, the full variable domain is EAGVAQSPRYKIIEKRQSVAFWCNPISGHATLYWYQQILGQGPKLLIQFQNNGVVDDSQLPKDRFSAERLKGVDSTLKIQPAKLEDSAVYLCASSRLRGQMTQYFGPGTRLLVL.

This clone was counted between two and nine times. The chain employs TRBV6-6 and TRBJ1-2; D is perhaps TRBD1 (5 bases). Germline V gives CDR1 MNHNY, CDR2 SVGAGI (reference sequence). The CDR3 has 13 residues. V was pared by 3 bases and J by 7 bases, with 12 bases between. The CDR3 spells CASSYLGVAGYTF. The CDR3 bases are TGTGCCAGCAGTTATTTGGGGGTTGCTGGCTACACCTTC.

V usage is TRBV12-3 or TRBV12-4 and J usage is TRBJ1-5, with 10 bases lining up with TRBD1. The CDR3 spans 13 residues. With 6 bases clipped from V and 6 bases from J, the junction kept 2 bases outside the gene matches. Written as DNA, the CDR3 is TGTGCCAGCAGGCGACAGGGGGCTCAGCCCCAGCATTTT. Translating gives CASRRQGAQPQHF.

The chain uses TRBV6-1 and TRBJ2-3, with D perhaps TRBD2 (5 bases). Germline V gene lookup returns CDR1 MNHNS and CDR2 SASEGT. The V end was cut by 1 base, the J end by 11 bases, with 16 bases between. The CDR3 runs 14 residues. CDR3 nucleotides: TGTGCCAGCAGTGAAGTGGACTCCCGATCGGGGCAGTATTTT. Amino acids: CASSEVDSRSGQYF.

The rearrangement joins TRBV19 to TRBJ2-5; D ambiguous. The CDR3 consists of 13 residues. V shed 5 bases and J shed 4 bases, with 11 bases lying between them. Per germline, CDR1 LNHDA and CDR2 SQIVND (reference sequence). CDR3 sequence: CASSRKVGETQYF. The CDR3 DNA follows: TGTGCCAGTAGTCGGAAAGTGGGAGAGACCCAGTACTTC.

The chain joins TRBV13 to TRBJ2-7, with 13 positions matching TRBD2. CDR1 is PRHDT, CDR2 FYEKMQ, per germline (reference sequence). This CDR3 contains 15 residues. V dropped 5 bases and J dropped 5; count of bases not matched to a gene: 6. CDR3 DNA sequence: TGTGCCAGCAGCCCACGGACTAGCGGGAGAGACGAGCAGTACTTC. Protein sequence: CASSPRTSGRDEQYF.

The rearrangement joins TRBV5-1 to TRBJ1-1, with a possible D match to TRBD1 (6 bases). Per the germline V gene, CDR1 is SGHRS and CDR2 is YFSETQ. V gave up 4 bases and J gave up 2 bases, with 15 bases separating them. The CDR3 sequence is 15 residues long. The CDR3 sequence is CASSPLGGSNTEAFF. CDR3 nucleotides: TGCGCCAGCAGCCCGTTAGGGGGTAGTAACACTGAAGCTTTCTTT. The entire variable domain, with the rest obtained from reference TRBV5-1 and TRBJ1-1, is as follows: KAGVTQTPRYLIKTRGQQVTLSCSPISGHRSVSWYQQTPGQGLQFLFEYFSETQRNKGNFPGRFSGRQFSNSRSEMNVSTLELGDSALYLCASSPLGGSNTEAFFGQGTRLTVV.

The chain employs TRBV3-1 (or the pseudogene TRBV3-2) and TRBJ2-5; 8 nucleotides match TRBD2. This CDR3 is built from 19 residues. J was trimmed by 2 bases and V by 0 bases; bases with no gene match: 14. Germline V gives CDR1 LGHDT, CDR2 YNNKEL (reference sequence). The CDR3 is CASSQDRFPPGGWQETQYF. DNA of the CDR3: TGTGCCAGCAGCCAAGATAGGTTTCCCCCGGGAGGGTGGCAAGAGACCCAGTACTTC.

This clone was detected only a few times. The rearrangement uses TRBV5-1 and TRBJ2-5; D is undetermined. V was trimmed by 9 bases and J by 5 bases, leaving 20 bases between them. Germline CDR1 and CDR2: SGHRS and YFSETQ. The CDR3 extends over 14 amino acids. In nucleotides, the CDR3 is TGCGCCACCCGACTCTCGTTGGGTACGGAGACCCAGTACTTC. It yields the protein CATRLSLGTETQYF.

V gene TRBV19 combines with J gene TRBJ2-2; TRBD2 might be the D (8 bases). Looked up from germline, CDR1 is LNHDA and CDR2 is SQIVND (reference sequence). The CDR3 is 15 amino acids. V was pared by 3 bases and J by 4 bases, with 12 bases between. The chain's CDR3 is CASSISGTVTGELFF. CDR3 coding DNA: TGTGCCAGTAGTATTAGCGGGACAGTCACCGGGGAGCTGTTTTTT.

This chain links TRBV12-2 with TRBJ2-7. TRBV12-2 corresponds to a pseudogene. This CDR3 has 12 residues. The DNA of the CDR3 is TGTGCAAGTCGCTTAGCCCCTGGGGAGCAGTACTTC. It yields the protein CASRLAPGEQYF.